This TCR beta chain was identified in a study of blood T cell repertoires in COVID-19. Looking at the study overall: Samples representing acute and convalescent COVID-19 were sourced from the United States, Italy and Spain. Sources were T cells, B-cell-depleted T cells, or PBMCs; the material itself was cDNA or gDNA.

This CDR3 is built from 15 residues. Per the germline V gene, CDR1 is MDHEN and CDR2 is SYDVKM. With 2 bases removed from V and 5 bases from J, the gap between germline ends came to 12 bases. Original methodology: Reference gene primer amplification yielded estimated nucleated cell counts. Here immunoSEQ multiplex PCR was the method, and the copy in TCRdb shows in-frame clones only, minus some. V and J calls and clone size come straight from that table; D and trimming were deduced from the DNA. The profile shows 200,000 to 300,000 clones, 70% to 90% of them singletons. Sequences were obtained from peripheral blood. The source of this sequence is a woman between 50 and 59 years old with acute or convalescent COVID-19. The V gene is TRBV28, the J gene TRBJ1-4, with D perhaps TRBD1 (5 bases). CDR3 DNA: TGTGCCAGCAGTTTAGGCGGGACGTCGAATGAAAAACTGTTTTTT. Translating it yields CASSLGGTSNEKLFF.